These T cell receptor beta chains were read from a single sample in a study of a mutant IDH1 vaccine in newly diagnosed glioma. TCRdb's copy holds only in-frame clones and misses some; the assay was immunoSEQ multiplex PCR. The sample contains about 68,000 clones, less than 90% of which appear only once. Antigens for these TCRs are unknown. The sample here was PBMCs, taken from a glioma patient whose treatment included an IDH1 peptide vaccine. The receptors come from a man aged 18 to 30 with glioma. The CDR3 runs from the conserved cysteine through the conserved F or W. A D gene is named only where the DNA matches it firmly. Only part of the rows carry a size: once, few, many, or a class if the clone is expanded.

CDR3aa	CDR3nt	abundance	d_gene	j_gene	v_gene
CASSVTGSQNTEAFF	TGTGCCAGCAGCGTAACAGGGTCCCAGAACACTGAAGCTTTCTTT	-	-	TRBJ1-1	TRBV9
CASSPLRGGTGTDTQYF	TGTGCCAGCTCACCACTGCGAGGAGGCACGGGCACAGATACGCAGTATTTT	-	-	TRBJ2-3	TRBV18
CASSYDRGLNTGELFF	TGTGCCAGCAGTTACGACAGGGGGCTTAACACCGGGGAGCTGTTTTTT	-	TRBD1	TRBJ2-2	TRBV6-5
CASSLALYIYEQYF	TGTGCCAGCAGCTTAGCGCTCTATATCTACGAGCAGTACTTC	-	-	TRBJ2-7	TRBV7-8
CASGLYGTTNEQFF	TGTGCTAGTGGTCTTTACGGCACGACCAATGAGCAGTTCTTC	-	-	TRBJ2-1	TRBV12-5
CASSQGTRSASPLHF	TGCGCCAGCAGCCAAGGGACCCGAAGTGCTTCACCCCTCCACTTT	few	-	TRBJ1-6	TRBV4-1
CASSVGTGRNTEAFF	TGCGCCAGCAGCGTAGGGACAGGGAGGAACACTGAAGCTTTCTTT	few	TRBD1	TRBJ1-1	TRBV5-1
CASRGQGKETQYF	TGTGCCAGCAGGGGGCAGGGGAAAGAGACCCAGTACTTC	-	-	TRBJ2-5	TRBV6-5
CASSLARDRGHGYTF	TGTGCCAGCAGCTTAGCGAGGGACAGGGGCCATGGCTACACCTTC	-	TRBD1	TRBJ1-2	TRBV7-9
CASSPGLTAGVTYSGANVLTF	TGCGCCAGCAGCCCCGGACTTACGGCGGGAGTCACGTACTCTGGGGCCAACGTCCTGACTTTC	-	TRBD2	TRBJ2-6	TRBV4-1
CASSQNGASEQYF	TGCGCCAGCAGCCAAAATGGGGCCTCCGAGCAGTACTTC	once	-	TRBJ2-7	TRBV4-1
CASSTVGYYEQYF	TGTGCCAGCTCAACGGTAGGTTACTACGAGCAGTACTTC	-	-	TRBJ2-7	TRBV18
CASSLAPSDTQYF	TGTGCCAGCAGCTTGGCCCCATCGGATACGCAGTATTTT	-	-	TRBJ2-3	TRBV5-5
CASRLGGNNSPLHF	TGTGCCAGCAGGTTAGGTGGGAATAATTCACCCCTCCACTTT	-	-	TRBJ1-6	TRBV2